The 6 T cell receptor beta chains below all came from one sample that was sequenced in a study of cytomegalovirus exposure and HLA in healthy donors. The PCR employed 60 Vbeta primers together with 13 Jbeta primers. Here immunoSEQ multiplex PCR was the method, and the copy in TCRdb shows in-frame clones only, minus some. This sample has about 160,000 clones, with 60% to 80% found just once. Sequenced material: PBMCs. These receptor sequences come from a woman aged 45-65 years in good health and CMV-seropositive.

This clone came up a few times. The chain combines TRBV10-3 with TRBJ1-5; D perhaps matches TRBD1 (6 bases). CDR3 length: 13 residues. CDR1 is ENHRY, CDR2 SYGVKD, per germline. Trimming left V 5 bases short and J 6 bases short, with 11 bases between. The CDR3 reads CAISSQGTQPQHF. The DNA for the CDR3 is TGTGCCATCAGTTCTCAGGGGACTCAGCCCCAGCATTTT.

The chain carries TRBV21-1 and TRBJ1-2; whether TRBD1, the table's D call, matches the DNA was not checked. TRBV21-1 is a pseudogene. The CDR3 covers 15 residues. Here the CDR3 reads CASSKMLRANYGYTF. CDR3 DNA: TGTGCCAGCAGCAAAATGCTCAGGGCCAACTATGGCTACACCTTC.

The J gene is TRBJ2-7, the V gene TRBV7-9; 7 nucleotides agree with TRBD1. With V trimmed by 5 bases and J by 3 bases, 4 bases remained unmatched. Per germline, CDR1 SEHNR and CDR2 FQNEAQ (reference sequence). This CDR3 region has 13 residues. The CDR3, as DNA: TGTGCCAGCAGCGGACAGGCCATCTACGAGCAGTACTTC. Translated, it gives CASSGQAIYEQYF.

The J gene is TRBJ2-2, the V gene TRBV13; D is unresolved. The length of the CDR3 is 15 residues. The germline V gene encodes CDR1 PRHDT and CDR2 FYEKMQ (reference sequence). Deletions cut 3 bases from V and 1 base from J, with 9 bases between. CDR3 amino acids: CASSFRRMNTGELFF. CDR3 DNA sequence: TGTGCCAGCAGCTTTAGGCGGATGAACACCGGGGAGCTGTTTTTT.

The V call is TRBV2, the J call TRBJ2-7, with D maybe TRBD1 (5 bases). Deletions cut 4 bases from V and 8 bases from J, with 12 bases between. The CDR3 consists of 12 residues. Germline lookup yields CDR1 SNHLY and CDR2 FYNNEI. The CDR3 DNA reads TGTGCCAGCAGTGCCTGGGGCGAGCAGCAGTACTTC. It is translated as CASSAWGEQQYF. Together with reference TRBV2 and TRBJ2-7, the CDR3 gives the full variable domain: EPEVTQTPSHQVTQMGQEVILRCVPISNHLYFYWYRQILGQKVEFLVSFYNNEISEKSEIFDDQFSVERPDGSNFTLKIRSTKLEDSAMYFCASSAWGEQQYFGPGTRLTVT.

The V call is TRBV9, the J call TRBJ2-2; D is ambiguous. CDR1 is SGDLS, CDR2 YYNGEE, per germline. The CDR3 sequence is 14 residues long. V lost 0 bases and J 6 bases, leaving 9 bases between the germline ends. The CDR3 nucleotides are TGTGCCAGCAGCGTAGCTACCCCCCCCGGGGAGCTGTTTTTT. Amino acid sequence: CASSVATPPGELFF.